This is a list of T cell receptor beta chains from one sample in a study of blood T cell repertoires in COVID-19. The method was immunoSEQ multiplex PCR; TCRdb's version includes in-frame clones alone and lacks a portion of them. This sample has 98,000 or so clones; around 90% occur once, and the top ten carry roughly 6%. Sequencing was done on a sample of peripheral blood. The receptor set was obtained from a human donor in a cohort sampled during active COVID-19. Each CDR3 is given with its conserved first and last residue. The D gene is left open where the match is weak. Not all rows give a size; the values are once, few, many and, for expanded clones, a class.

cdr3_aa cdr3_nt d_call clone_size j_call v_call
CASSPGTGGYEQYF TGTGCCAGCAGCCCCGGGACAGGGGGGTACGAGCAGTACTTC TRBD1 NA TRBJ2-7 TRBV4-2
CASSYEQFNQPQHF TGTGCCAGCAGTTACGAACAGTTCAATCAGCCCCAGCATTTT NA NA TRBJ1-5 TRBV6-6
CASSQVLPGLNLGSGANVLTF TGCGCCAGCAGCCAAGTACTCCCGGGACTGAACTTGGGCTCTGGGGCCAACGTCCTGACTTTC NA NA TRBJ2-6 TRBV4-3
CASSLDRETYEQYF TGCGCCAGCAGCTTGGACAGGGAGACCTACGAGCAGTACTTC TRBD1 NA TRBJ2-7 TRBV4-3
CASSFGTGTHEQYF TGTGCCAGCAGCTTCGGGACAGGGACCCACGAGCAGTACTTC TRBD1 NA TRBJ2-7 TRBV11-2
CASSTGGNNQPQHF TGTGCCAGCAGTACAGGGGGCAATAATCAGCCCCAGCATTTT TRBD1 NA TRBJ1-5 TRBV6-5
CASRQGPRYEAFF TGTGCCAGCAGACAGGGCCCGAGGTACGAAGCTTTCTTT NA NA TRBJ1-1 TRBV12-3/TRBV12-4
CASSEDRGNSPLHF TGTGCCAGCTCGGAGGACAGGGGGAATTCACCCCTCCACTTT TRBD1 NA TRBJ1-6 TRBV18
CASSLDGAAPYNEQFF TGTGCCAGCAGCTTAGACGGAGCGGCTCCCTACAATGAGCAGTTCTTC NA NA TRBJ2-1 TRBV7-6
CASTQPGTDTQYF TGTGCCAGCACCCAACCGGGAACAGATACGCAGTATTTT NA once TRBJ2-3 TRBV5-8
CASRPTGRGYGYTF TGTGCCAGCAGACCCACGGGTCGGGGCTATGGCTACACCTTC NA NA TRBJ1-2 TRBV6-5
CASSQEGNLAGGGETQYF TGTGCCAGCAGCCAAGAAGGGAATCTAGCGGGAGGGGGGGAGACCCAGTACTTC TRBD2 NA TRBJ2-5 TRBV4-2
CSVEDRRSHEQFF TGCAGCGTTGAAGATCGGCGGAGCCATGAGCAGTTCTTC NA once TRBJ2-1 TRBV29-1
CASSLEGRGGLDEQFF TGTGCCAGCAGCTTAGAAGGGCGGGGAGGGCTAGATGAGCAGTTCTTC TRBD2 NA TRBJ2-1 TRBV11-3
CASSFQPSGGPTGELFF TGTGCCAGCTCATTTCAGCCTAGCGGGGGGCCTACCGGGGAGCTGTTTTTT TRBD2 NA TRBJ2-2 TRBV18
CATRRENLYNEQFF TGTGCCACCCGGAGAGAAAACTTATACAATGAGCAGTTCTTC NA NA TRBJ2-1 TRBV28
CASSPARNEQYF TGTGCCAGCAGCCCCGCGAGGAACGAGCAGTACTTC NA NA TRBJ2-7 TRBV28
CAWSSGRKPASTDTQYF TGTGCCTGGAGTAGCGGGAGGAAGCCTGCTAGCACAGATACGCAGTATTTT TRBD2 NA TRBJ2-3 TRBV30
CASSLRQANSPLHF TGTGCCAGCAGCTTGAGACAGGCTAATTCACCCCTCCACTTT NA once TRBJ1-6 TRBV28
CASSTRSGTPYEQYF TGTGCCAGCAGCACGCGTTCCGGGACACCTTACGAGCAGTACTTC NA NA TRBJ2-7 TRBV3-1/TRBV3-2
CASSFGVSAFF TGTGCCAGCAGCTTCGGGGTTTCGGCTTTCTTT NA few TRBJ1-1 TRBV7-9
CASSAQKTSAISNEQFF TGCGCCAGCAGCGCACAAAAGACTAGCGCCATAAGCAATGAGCAGTTCTTC TRBD2 once TRBJ2-1 TRBV4-1
CASSDNGANVLTF TGTGCCAGCAGTGATAATGGGGCCAACGTCCTGACTTTC NA NA TRBJ2-6 TRBV2
CASSLYEREDKNIQYF TGTGCCAGCAGCTTGTATGAGCGGGAGGACAAAAACATTCAGTACTTC TRBD2 NA TRBJ2-4 TRBV5-6
CASRTPLETQYF TGCGCCAGCAGAACACCTCTCGAGACCCAGTACTTC NA NA TRBJ2-5 TRBV4-1
CASSEGWVGGTEAFF TGTGCCAGCAGTGAAGGGTGGGTAGGGGGCACTGAAGCTTTCTTT NA NA TRBJ1-1 TRBV2
CASSDPHRPISNQPQHF TGTGCCAGCAGTGACCCCCACAGGCCTATTAGCAATCAGCCCCAGCATTTT NA NA TRBJ1-5 TRBV6-4
CAWNSGTGGNEQYF TGTGCCTGGAATTCCGGGACAGGGGGCAACGAGCAGTACTTC TRBD1 NA TRBJ2-7 TRBV30
CASSETGPQYGYTF TGTGCCAGCAGTGAGACAGGACCACAGTATGGCTACACCTTC NA NA TRBJ1-2 TRBV2
CSARDRGQQYF TGCAGTGCCCGGGACAGGGGGCAGCAGTACTTC TRBD1 NA TRBJ2-7 TRBV20-1
CASSVSAGNGYEQYF TGTGCCAGCAGCGTTTCGGCAGGGAACGGATACGAGCAGTACTTC NA NA TRBJ2-7 TRBV9
CASSFGLAGYTDTQYF TGTGCCAGCAGCTTCGGACTAGCGGGATACACAGATACGCAGTATTTT TRBD2 NA TRBJ2-3 TRBV13